A selection of T cell receptor beta chains follows, all from one sample in a study of shared clonotypes between healthy human individuals. Produced via immunoSEQ multiplex PCR; TCRdb's table is partial and in-frame only. The sample has fewer than 850,000 clones, about 96% seen once; the top ten hold less than 0.25%. Sequencing input: naive CD8+ T cells sorted from blood. The source is a man between 25 and 39 years old in good health. Both conserved end residues are part of each CDR3. A D gene is named only where the DNA matches it firmly. Size values are once, few and many counts, or a class for expanded clones, and some rows have none.

v_gene	abundance	j_gene	d_gene	CDR3aa	CDR3nt
TRBV9	.	TRBJ2-7	TRBD2	CASSVLLAGDEQYF	TGTGCCAGCAGCGTCCTGCTAGCGGGAGACGAGCAGTACTTC
TRBV6-4	.	TRBJ2-2	.	CASSVGGTGELFF	TGTGCCAGCAGTGTCGGGGGCACCGGGGAGCTGTTTTTT
TRBV27	.	TRBJ2-2	.	CASSDRQDNTGELFF	TGTGCCAGCAGTGACCGACAGGACAACACCGGGGAGCTGTTTTTT
TRBV5-1	.	TRBJ2-3	TRBD1	CASSLVPGDSQRYF	TGCGCCAGCAGCTTGGTCCCAGGGGACAGCCAGAGGTATTTT
TRBV5-1	.	TRBJ2-7	TRBD2	CASSRAMEGLASYEQYF	TGCGCCAGCAGCCGGGCCATGGAGGGACTAGCTTCCTACGAGCAGTACTTC
TRBV4-1	.	TRBJ2-4	TRBD2	CASSQDLAGGNIQYF	TGCGCCAGCAGCCAAGATCTTGCGGGGGGAAACATTCAGTACTTC
TRBV5-1	.	TRBJ2-3	.	CASSVRDDTDTQYF	TGCGCCAGCAGCGTCCGGGACGACACAGATACGCAGTATTTT
TRBV4-1	.	TRBJ2-6	.	CASSQDDETVFSGANVLTF	TGCGCCAGCAGCCAAGATGATGAAACGGTCTTCTCTGGGGCCAACGTCCTGACTTTC
TRBV9	.	TRBJ1-3	TRBD1	CASSGGGQALGNTIYF	TGTGCCAGCAGCGGAGGAGGACAGGCCCTGGGAAACACCATATATTTT
TRBV28	.	TRBJ1-2	TRBD1	CASSLRGQNGYTF	TGTGCCAGCAGTTTAAGGGGGCAGAATGGCTACACCTTC
TRBV29-1	.	TRBJ2-1	.	CSVEGRATPFVDNEQFF	TGCAGCGTTGAGGGGCGGGCCACCCCCTTTGTGGACAATGAGCAGTTCTTC
TRBV7-2	.	TRBJ2-7	TRBD2	CASSSPTSVSYEQYF	TGTGCCAGCAGCTCTCCGACTAGCGTCTCCTACGAGCAGTACTTC
TRBV9	once	TRBJ2-2	TRBD2	CARYQRESGELFF	TGTGCCAGGTACCAGCGGGAGTCCGGGGAGCTGTTTTTT
TRBV7-3	.	TRBJ2-3	.	CASSLGVVGWTDTQYF	TGTGCCAGCAGCTTAGGGGTAGTCGGTTGGACTGATACGCAGTATTTT
TRBV27	.	TRBJ1-5	.	CASSSGGEPQHF	TGTGCCAGCAGTTCGGGTGGGGAGCCCCAGCATTTT
TRBV27	.	TRBJ2-1	.	CASSPYWVGPDNEQFF	TGTGCCAGCAGTCCCTACTGGGTTGGGCCAGACAATGAGCAGTTCTTC
TRBV27	.	TRBJ2-1	.	CASSLGQDHYNEQFF	TGTGCCAGCAGTTTAGGCCAGGACCATTACAATGAGCAGTTCTTC
TRBV5-4	.	TRBJ2-1	TRBD2	CASSPGEGGYNEQFF	TGTGCCAGCAGCCCCGGGGAGGGCGGGTACAATGAGCAGTTCTTC
TRBV7-3	.	TRBJ2-2	TRBD2	CASSHGTSGNTGELFF	TGTGCCAGCAGCCACGGGACTAGCGGCAACACCGGGGAGCTGTTTTTT
TRBV18	.	TRBJ2-1	TRBD1	CASSSTGDPTSSYNEQFF	TGTGCCAGCTCATCCACAGGGGATCCCACGAGCTCCTACAATGAGCAGTTCTTC
TRBV28	.	TRBJ2-7	.	CASSFRLGNYEQYF	TGTGCCAGCAGTTTTCGCCTAGGCAACTACGAGCAGTACTTC
TRBV11-2	.	TRBJ2-1	.	CASSSRGQGPYNEQFF	TGTGCCAGCAGCTCCCGGGGGCAGGGCCCCTACAATGAGCAGTTCTTC
TRBV7-9	.	TRBJ1-2	TRBD1	CASSLARDRGWRGYTF	TGTGCCAGCAGCTTAGCCCGGGACAGAGGGTGGCGCGGCTACACCTTC
TRBV9	.	TRBJ2-3	TRBD2	CASSDGLAGDTDTQYF	TGTGCCAGCAGCGATGGACTAGCGGGAGACACAGATACGCAGTATTTT
TRBV7-9	.	TRBJ2-7	TRBD2	CASSSGRPTEQYF	TGTGCCAGCAGCAGCGGGAGACCCACCGAGCAGTACTTC
TRBV27	many	TRBJ2-3	.	CASSAPAGAGTDTQYF	TGTGCCAGCAGTGCCCCTGCGGGCGCAGGCACAGATACGCAGTATTTT
TRBV6-5	.	TRBJ2-7	.	CASSIATPYEQYF	TGTGCCAGCAGTATAGCTACCCCCTACGAGCAGTACTTC
TRBV7-8	.	TRBJ2-7	TRBD2	CASSQTPGLAGVSEQYF	TGTGCCAGCAGTCAGACACCGGGACTAGCGGGAGTAAGCGAGCAGTACTTC
TRBV5-6	.	TRBJ2-7	.	CASSYEVGYEQYF	TGTGCCAGCAGCTATGAGGTCGGCTACGAGCAGTACTTC
TRBV6-5	.	TRBJ1-5	.	CASSQAHNQPQHF	TGTGCCAGCAGTCAGGCGCACAATCAGCCCCAGCATTTT
TRBV7-2	.	TRBJ1-2	.	CASNTKKQEFNYGYTF	TGTGCCAGCAACACAAAAAAGCAGGAGTTTAACTATGGCTACACCTTC
TRBV7-7	.	TRBJ2-1	TRBD2	CASSRGLAGANEQFF	TGTGCTAGCAGCCGTGGACTAGCGGGAGCCAATGAGCAGTTCTTC
TRBV27	.	TRBJ2-7	.	CASSYITGSGEQYF	TGTGCCAGCTCCTACATCACGGGTTCTGGCGAGCAGTACTTC
TRBV5-6	.	TRBJ2-7	.	CASSLGAGVGAEQYF	TGTGCCAGCAGCTTGGGGGCAGGGGTCGGGGCCGAGCAGTACTTC
TRBV9	.	TRBJ2-2	TRBD2	CASSRGRSPGSTNTGELFF	TGTGCCAGCAGCCGCGGGAGGAGTCCTGGGAGCACGAACACCGGGGAGCTGTTTTTT
TRBV5-6	.	TRBJ2-5	TRBD1	CASSLVTGRETQYF	TGTGCCAGCAGCTTGGTGACAGGGAGAGAGACCCAGTACTTC
TRBV7-9	.	TRBJ1-1	.	CASSFREGTGEDTEAFF	TGTGCCAGCAGCTTTCGGGAGGGGACTGGGGAGGACACTGAAGCTTTCTTT
TRBV28	.	TRBJ2-3	TRBD2	CASSSPTGMTSGRTDTQYF	TGTGCCAGCAGTTCTCCGACAGGGATGACTAGCGGGAGGACAGATACGCAGTATTTT
TRBV29-1	.	TRBJ1-5	TRBD1	CSVQKGTGSNQPQHF	TGCAGCGTTCAAAAAGGGACAGGGTCAAATCAGCCCCAGCATTTT
TRBV7-6	.	TRBJ2-2	TRBD2	CASSTRDLAGGAGELFF	TGTGCCAGCAGCACTCGCGATCTAGCGGGAGGGGCCGGGGAGCTGTTTTTT
TRBV19	.	TRBJ1-5	TRBD1	CASSIPHDRVRSQPQHF	TGTGCCAGTAGTATCCCTCATGACAGGGTCAGGTCGCAGCCCCAGCATTTT
TRBV30	once	TRBJ2-1	TRBD2	CAWSGLAGVSYNEQFF	TGTGCCTGGAGTGGGCTAGCGGGAGTGTCCTACAATGAGCAGTTCTTC
TRBV14	.	TRBJ2-2	.	CASSQNLPGELFF	TGTGCCAGCAGCCAAAATTTACCCGGGGAGCTGTTTTTT
TRBV7-9	.	TRBJ2-7	.	CASSLAPLGTSYEQYF	TGTGCCAGCAGCTTAGCTCCCCTCGGGACATCCTACGAGCAGTACTTC
TRBV7-9	.	TRBJ2-1	TRBD1	CASSQDRGGDEQFF	TGTGCCAGCAGCCAGGACAGGGGAGGGGATGAGCAGTTCTTC
TRBV28	.	TRBJ1-5	.	CASRRTENQPQHF	TGTGCCAGCAGGCGGACAGAGAATCAGCCCCAGCATTTT
TRBV13	once	TRBJ2-5	TRBD1	CASSSRTGQETQYF	TGTGCCAGCAGTTCGAGGACAGGTCAAGAGACTCAGTACTTC
TRBV27	.	TRBJ2-2	TRBD1	CASTAGTANTGELFF	TGTGCCAGCACCGCTGGGACAGCTAACACCGGGGAGCTGTTTTTT
TRBV27	.	TRBJ2-7	TRBD2	CASSLSTSGSSYEQYF	TGTGCCAGCAGTTTAAGCACTAGCGGGAGCTCCTACGAGCAGTACTTC
TRBV4-1	.	TRBJ1-5	TRBD1	CASCEQTGLNQPQHF	TGCGCCAGCTGCGAACAGACAGGGTTGAATCAGCCCCAGCATTTT
TRBV27	.	TRBJ1-5	TRBD1	CASFPAGGSNQPQHF	TGTGCCAGCTTCCCCGCAGGGGGTAGCAATCAGCCCCAGCATTTT
TRBV11-2	once	TRBJ2-6	.	CASSLDWGSGANVLTF	TGTGCCAGCAGCTTAGATTGGGGCTCTGGGGCCAACGTCCTGACTTTC
TRBV11-2	.	TRBJ2-7	TRBD1	CASSFLTGQGPSSYEQYF	TGTGCCAGCAGCTTCTTAACGGGACAGGGACCAAGCTCCTACGAGCAGTACTTC
TRBV9	.	TRBJ1-1	.	CASSVDLAGTEAFF	TGTGCCAGCAGCGTTGACCTGGCGGGCACTGAAGCTTTCTTT